Listed below are T cell receptor beta chains from one sample, sequenced in a study of CD8+ T cells in alopecia areata. Data came from immunoSEQ multiplex PCR; TCRdb stores just in-frame clones and leaves some out. The table includes about 150,000 clones, roughly 50% detected once. Material for sequencing was CD4+ T cells sorted from blood. All receptors derive from a human donor with alopecia areata. Each CDR3 is given with its conserved first and last residue. Fields, in order: D gene, J gene, V gene, clone size, CDR3 DNA, CDR3 protein. A D gene is named only where the DNA matches it firmly. For some rows the clone size is stated as once, few or many, or as a class when expanded; others skip it.

D: .
J: TRBJ2-5
V: TRBV5-4
size: .
DNA: TGTGCCAGCAGCTTAATCGGACAAAGCCGGGAGACCCAGTACTTC
CDR3: CASSLIGQSRETQYF

D: .
J: TRBJ2-5
V: TRBV29-1
size: few
DNA: TGCAGCGCAGCCAGGGGAGGGGAGACCCAGTACTTC
CDR3: CSAARGGETQYF

D: .
J: TRBJ1-5
V: TRBV30
size: .
DNA: TGTGCCTGGAGGGAACAGGTAGGGCCCCAGCATTTT
CDR3: CAWREQVGPQHF

D: TRBD1
J: TRBJ2-6
V: TRBV29-1
size: .
DNA: TGCAGCGTGGACAACAGGGGAGCTGGGGCCAACGTCCTGACTTTC
CDR3: CSVDNRGAGANVLTF

D: TRBD2
J: TRBJ2-1
V: TRBV28
size: .
DNA: TGTGCCAGCAGTTCACCGGGACTAGCGGTTAATGAGCAGTTCTTC
CDR3: CASSSPGLAVNEQFF

D: .
J: TRBJ2-1
V: TRBV11-2
size: .
DNA: TGTGCCAGCAGCCAGACTAGTTCAACGGGATACAATGAGCAGTTCTTC
CDR3: CASSQTSSTGYNEQFF

D: TRBD1
J: TRBJ2-3
V: TRBV28
size: few
DNA: TGTGCCAGCAGCCTAGGGGGGACAGGGGATACGCAGTATTTT
CDR3: CASSLGGTGDTQYF

D: .
J: TRBJ2-7
V: TRBV4-1
size: .
DNA: TGCGCCAGCAGCCAGGAGGGGGCCCTTGTCGTCGAGCAGTACTTC
CDR3: CASSQEGALVVEQYF

D: .
J: TRBJ2-5
V: TRBV18
size: .
DNA: TGTGCCAGCTCACCAGGCAACCAAGAGACCCAGTACTTC
CDR3: CASSPGNQETQYF

D: .
J: TRBJ1-2
V: TRBV29-1
size: .
DNA: TGCAGCGTTGACCAGTATGGCTACACCTTC
CDR3: CSVDQYGYTF

D: .
J: TRBJ2-1
V: TRBV29-1
size: .
DNA: TGCAGCGTTGTTGGTTACAATGAGCAGTTCTTC
CDR3: CSVVGYNEQFF

D: TRBD1
J: TRBJ1-2
V: TRBV28
size: .
DNA: TGTGCCAGCACCCTCCGTTCGACAGGGCCCTATGGCTACACCTTC
CDR3: CASTLRSTGPYGYTF

D: TRBD1
J: TRBJ1-2
V: TRBV27
size: .
DNA: TGTGCCAGCTCCGGGACAGGAACTAACTATGGCTACACCTTC
CDR3: CASSGTGTNYGYTF

D: .
J: TRBJ2-3
V: TRBV25-1
size: .
DNA: TGTGCCAGCAGTGACCTCGGACAGCCTTCGCAGTATTTT
CDR3: CASSDLGQPSQYF

D: TRBD1
J: TRBJ2-5
V: TRBV5-1
size: .
DNA: TGCGCCAGCAGCCTCCGGGACAGGGCCAAGGCAGGAGAGACCCAGTACTTC
CDR3: CASSLRDRAKAGETQYF

D: TRBD2
J: TRBJ2-5
V: TRBV7-2
size: few
DNA: TGTGCCAGCAGCTCGGGGGGGACCCAGTACTTC
CDR3: CASSSGGTQYF

D: .
J: TRBJ2-7
V: TRBV2
size: few
DNA: TGTGCCAGCGGAGGGACACCACCTTCCTACGAGCAGTACTTC
CDR3: CASGGTPPSYEQYF

D: TRBD2
J: TRBJ2-7
V: TRBV13
size: few
DNA: TGTGCCAGCAGCACGTTTCTAGCGGGAGTCTACGAGCAGTACTTC
CDR3: CASSTFLAGVYEQYF

D: .
J: TRBJ2-5
V: TRBV2
size: .
DNA: TGTGCCAGCAGTTCACTAGCCCAAGAGACCCAGTACTTC
CDR3: CASSSLAQETQYF

D: .
J: TRBJ2-7
V: TRBV10-3
size: .
DNA: TGTGCCACTGAGAAGGACGGCTCCTACGAGCAGTACTTC
CDR3: CATEKDGSYEQYF

D: TRBD2
J: TRBJ2-7
V: TRBV5-1
size: .
DNA: TGCGCCAGCAGCTTGGGGACTAGCGTAGTAGAGCAGTACTTC
CDR3: CASSLGTSVVEQYF

D: .
J: TRBJ2-5
V: TRBV5-1
size: .
DNA: TGCGCCAGCAGCACCAACCGGGGTGAGACCCAGTACTTC
CDR3: CASSTNRGETQYF

D: .
J: TRBJ2-1
V: TRBV7-2
size: .
DNA: TGTGCCAGCAGCTTCGGGGATGGGAACGAGCAGTTCTTC
CDR3: CASSFGDGNEQFF

D: .
J: TRBJ2-6
V: TRBV30
size: few
DNA: TGTGCCTGGAACTTACCCCGCTCTGGGGCCAACGTCCTGACTTTC
CDR3: CAWNLPRSGANVLTF

D: TRBD2
J: TRBJ2-5
V: TRBV5-1
size: .
DNA: TGCGCCAGCAGCTATGGACTAGCGGGCCAAGAGACCCAGTACTTC
CDR3: CASSYGLAGQETQYF